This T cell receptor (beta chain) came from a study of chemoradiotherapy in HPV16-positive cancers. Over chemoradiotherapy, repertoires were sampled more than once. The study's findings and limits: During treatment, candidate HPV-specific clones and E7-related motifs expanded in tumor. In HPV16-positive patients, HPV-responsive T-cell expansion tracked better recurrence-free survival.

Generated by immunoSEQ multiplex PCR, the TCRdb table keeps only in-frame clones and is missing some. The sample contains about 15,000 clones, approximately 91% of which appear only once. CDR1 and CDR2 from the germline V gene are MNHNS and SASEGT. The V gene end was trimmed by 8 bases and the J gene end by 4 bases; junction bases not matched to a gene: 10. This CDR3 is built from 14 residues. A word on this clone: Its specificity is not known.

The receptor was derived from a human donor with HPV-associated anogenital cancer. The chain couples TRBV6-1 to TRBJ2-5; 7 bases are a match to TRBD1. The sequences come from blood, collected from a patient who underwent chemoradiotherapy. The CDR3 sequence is CASDDRVGRETQYF. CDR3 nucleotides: TGTGCCAGCGACGACAGGGTAGGAAGAGAGACCCAGTACTTC.